This TCR beta chain was recorded in a study of long-term antiretroviral therapy in people with HIV. For the study at large: The earliest specimens came about a decade ahead of the 2015 immediate-ART recommendation.

Notes on the study in general: Blood was collected between about 2004 and 2017, possibly under older ART regimens. Investigators report no available data on ART adherence, viral resistance or therapy changes. Repertoire dominance by clones expanded before ART was seen at all time points.

Sequencing relied on immunoSEQ assay v3.0, run at survey level. Data came from immunoSEQ multiplex PCR; TCRdb stores just in-frame clones and leaves some out. The sample contains roughly 33,000 clones, around 80% of which appear only once. As for this clone: The antigen is not known.

The receptor was derived from a woman aged 45-65 years with HIV. This specimen consisted of unsorted PBMCs, obtained 2 years after starting antiretroviral therapy.

The CDR3 sequence is CASSRKQGIDQPQHF. Written as DNA, the CDR3 is TGTGCCAGCTCTCGCAAACAGGGGATCGATCAGCCCCAGCATTTT. The rearrangement uses TRBV18 and TRBJ1-5; 7 bases match TRBD1. Per germline, CDR1 KGHSH and CDR2 LQKENI. Trimming removed 6 bases from V and 5 bases from J; junction bases left unmatched: 10. The length of the CDR3 is 15 residues.